One sample yielded the 20 T cell receptor beta chains listed below, sequenced in a study of sequential checkpoint blockade in melanoma. As for treatment: randomized to nivolumab then ipilimumab (arm A) or the reverse (arm B). This table comes from immunoSEQ multiplex PCR, and its TCRdb copy is limited to in-frame clones, with some not included. In the table there are approximately 13,000 clones, approximately 79% of which are singletons. The sequenced sample was CD8+ T cells sorted from blood (inferred from file names), obtained from a patient given nivolumab and ipilimumab in sequence. The origin of the receptors is a human patient with melanoma. Some clones in this sample may be carry-over from other donors' samples.

This chain links TRBV19 with TRBJ2-2; D is perhaps TRBD2 (6 bases). Trimming shortened V by 3 bases and J by 9 bases, and 11 bases separated the two germline ends. Germline V lookup: CDR1 LNHDA, CDR2 SQIVND (reference sequence). This CDR3 has 13 amino acids. The CDR3 DNA reads as TGTGCCAGTAGTATCGGGGGATGGCGGGAGCTGTTTTTT. Its protein is CASSIGGWRELFF.

The chain has TRBV6-1 and TRBJ1-2; D might be TRBD1 (5 bases). The ends were cut back, 2 bases at V and 0 bases at J, with 10 bases in the middle. The CDR3 contains 15 residues. Germline V gene lookup returns CDR1 MNHNS and CDR2 SASEGT. For the CDR3, the DNA is TGTGCCAGCAGTGAATGGGGCCTATCTAACTATGGCTACACCTTC. It yields the protein CASSEWGLSNYGYTF.

This chain links TRBV4-1 with TRBJ2-7, with 12 positions matching TRBD1. Looked up from germline, CDR1 is MGHRA and CDR2 is YSYEKL. CDR3 length: 15 amino acids. V was pared by 3 bases and J by 5 bases, with 5 bases of the junction left unmatched. The DNA of the CDR3 is TGCGCCAGCAGCCAGGGACAGGGGGCGGGCGACGAGCAGTACTTC. Its protein product is CASSQGQGAGDEQYF.

A word on this clone: This specimen includes other DNA sequences encoding the same CDR3. The J gene is TRBJ2-2, the V gene TRBV7-9, with D possibly TRBD2 on 7 matching bases. Germline loops: CDR1 SEHNR, CDR2 FQNEAQ (reference sequence). Trimming stripped 2 bases from V and 4 bases from J, with 11 bases between. The CDR3 is made up of 15 amino acids. The DNA of the CDR3 is TGTGCCAGCAGCTTACGGGGGGCAGGCACCGGGGAGCTGTTTTTT. The encoded protein is CASSLRGAGTGELFF.

The chain links TRBV14 to TRBJ1-3, with D hard to call. CDR1 is SGHDN and CDR2 is FVKESK in the germline V gene. CDR3 length: 14 amino acids. V lost 3 bases and J 8 bases, leaving 14 bases between the germline ends. The CDR3 DNA follows: TGTGCCAGCAGCCACGATTTTGACCTAGACACCATATATTTT. This translates into CASSHDFDLDTIYF.

This clone was seen ten or more times. The chain joins TRBV4-3 to TRBJ2-7, with D uncertain. This CDR3 is 11 amino acids long. Deletions cut 5 bases from V and 9 bases from J, with 11 bases between. Germline CDR1 LGHNA, CDR2 YSLEER. This CDR3 is CASSASRVQYF. In DNA form, the CDR3 reads TGCGCCAGCAGCGCCTCCCGGGTGCAGTACTTC.

The gene calls are TRBV20-1 and TRBJ2-1, with D uncertain. Germline V gene lookup returns CDR1 DFQATT and CDR2 SNEGSKA (reference sequence). The CDR3 sequence is 10 residues long. The V gene lost 1 base and the J gene lost 9 bases, with 4 bases spanning the gap. As DNA, the CDR3 is TGCAGTGCTAGAGGCGGTGAGCAGTTCTTC. This sequence encodes CSARGGEQFF.

CDR3 protein: CASSLTSNGETQYF. The CDR3 DNA reads TGTGCCAGCAGCCTAACTAGCAATGGAGAGACCCAGTACTTC. The chain uses TRBV7-2 and TRBJ2-5; possibly TRBD2 for D (6 bases). Germline loops: CDR1 SGHTA, CDR2 FQGNSA. V was clipped by 5 bases and J by 4 bases, with 14 bases between them. The CDR3 contains 14 residues.

This clone showed up just a few times. This chain connects TRBV7-9 to TRBJ1-6, with 8 bases fitting TRBD1. V trimming: 4 bases; J trimming: 10 bases; junction bases outside the gene matches: 15. The CDR3 totals 17 residues. Looked up from germline, CDR1 is SEHNR and CDR2 is FQNEAQ (reference sequence). CDR3 sequence (DNA): TGTGCCAGCAGCTCCCAGGATTGGACAGGGAGGAGATCACCCCTCCACTTT. This gives the protein CASSSQDWTGRRSPLHF.

The V call is TRBV6-1, the J call TRBJ1-2, with TRBD1 matching 9 bases. The CDR3 runs to 16 residues. Germline assignment: CDR1 MNHNS and CDR2 SASEGT. V shed 2 bases and J 0 bases; nucleotides not matched to a gene: 4. CDR3 nucleotides: TGTGCCAGCAGTGAACCCCGGGACAGGGCTAACTATGGCTACACCTTC. Its translation is CASSEPRDRANYGYTF.

The J gene is TRBJ1-5, the V gene TRBV27, with D unclear. Germline-derived CDR1 and CDR2 are MNHEY and SMNVEV (reference sequence). This CDR3 contains 14 residues. Trimming removed 8 bases at V and 3 bases at J, with 14 bases between. The CDR3 bases are TGTGCCAGCCACGGAGGGTTCGCCAATCAGCCCCAGCATTTT. Translating gives CASHGGFANQPQHF.

The chain is built from TRBV5-1 and TRBJ2-5, with 7 bases identical to TRBD2. The J call may be faulty, since TRBJ2-7 better matches the DNA end. Germline V gives CDR1 SGHRS, CDR2 YFSETQ. The CDR3 is 14 residues long. The CDR3 sequence is CANRGRGTSYEQYF. CDR3 nucleotides: TGCGCCAACCGAGGGAGGGGTACTAGCTACGAGCAGTACTTC.

The rearrangement links TRBV9 to TRBJ1-3, with D uncertain. V lost 3 bases and J lost 4, with 11 bases in between. Germline CDR1 and CDR2: SGDLS and YYNGEE. The CDR3 loop spans 14 amino acids. The CDR3 loop reads CASSGPPGGNTIYF. The CDR3, as DNA: TGTGCCAGCAGCGGACCCCCGGGGGGAAACACCATATATTTT.

This clone was detected once. The V and J genes are TRBV4-3 and TRBJ1-5, with TRBD1 matching over 8 bases. Trimming at V came to 0 bases and at J to 0 bases, leaving 4 bases not matched to a gene. This CDR3 has 17 residues. Germline assignment: CDR1 LGHNA and CDR2 YSLEER. CDR3 sequence (DNA): TGCGCCAGCAGCCAAGATTCAGGGGGCCGTAGCAATCAGCCCCAGCATTTT. Translation: CASSQDSGGRSNQPQHF.

The J gene is TRBJ1-1, the V gene TRBV28; 8 nucleotides match TRBD1. The junction had 9 bases not matched to a gene; V was cut back by 3 bases and J by 0 bases. CDR1 MDHEN and CDR2 SYDVKM come from the germline V gene. CDR3 length: 17 amino acids. The CDR3 reads CASSFDRDRRLNTEAFF. DNA of the CDR3: TGTGCCAGCAGTTTCGATAGGGACAGGCGGTTGAACACTGAAGCTTTCTTT.

The rearrangement uses TRBV7-9 and TRBJ2-5, with TRBD1 matching 12 bases. Germline loops: CDR1 SEHNR, CDR2 FQNEAQ (reference sequence). The CDR3 covers 19 residues. V lost 0 bases, J lost 0 bases, and 8 bases stayed unmatched. The CDR3 bases are TGTGCCAGCAGCTTAGCGCCTGGGACAGGGGGCTCGTACCAAGAGACCCAGTACTTC. Its protein product is CASSLAPGTGGSYQETQYF.

The chain carries TRBV7-2 and TRBJ1-1; D may be TRBD1 (5 bases). Germline CDR1 and CDR2: SGHTA and FQGNSA. The V gene lost 7 bases and the J gene lost 1 base, with 10 bases spanning the gap. CDR3 length equals 13 residues. The CDR3 loop is CASNTDRNTEAFF. The CDR3 DNA follows: TGTGCCAGCAATACCGACAGGAACACTGAAGCTTTCTTT.

J is TRBJ2-7 and V is TRBV4-1, with D uncertain. The CDR3 has 13 residues. Germline V gives CDR1 MGHRA, CDR2 YSYEKL. The V end lost 0 bases, the J end lost 4 bases, and 7 bases lay between the germline ends. The CDR3: CASSQDEAYEQYF. The CDR3 DNA reads as TGCGCCAGCAGCCAAGATGAGGCTTACGAGCAGTACTTC.

This clone was found once. J is TRBJ1-4 and V is TRBV6-5; tentative D call: TRBD1 (6 bases). The germline V and J ends were trimmed by 4 bases and 4 bases, with 7 bases remaining between them. Germline V CDR1 and CDR2: MNHEY, SVGAGI. CDR3 length: 13 amino acids. The CDR3 loop reads CASSSQGNEKLFF. The CDR3 DNA reads as TGTGCCAGCAGTTCACAGGGTAATGAAAAACTGTTTTTT.

Details on this clone: At one of its ends the junction is not consistent with the germline gene, which may arise from a read error. The chain links TRBV7-9 to TRBJ2-5; the D gene is possibly TRBD2 (5 bases). This CDR3 contains 12 residues. Looked up from germline, CDR1 is SEHNR and CDR2 is FQNEAQ (reference sequence). The CDR3 region has the DNA TGTGCCAGCTTGAACGGGGAAGAGACCCAGCACTTC. Translation: CASLNGEETQHF.